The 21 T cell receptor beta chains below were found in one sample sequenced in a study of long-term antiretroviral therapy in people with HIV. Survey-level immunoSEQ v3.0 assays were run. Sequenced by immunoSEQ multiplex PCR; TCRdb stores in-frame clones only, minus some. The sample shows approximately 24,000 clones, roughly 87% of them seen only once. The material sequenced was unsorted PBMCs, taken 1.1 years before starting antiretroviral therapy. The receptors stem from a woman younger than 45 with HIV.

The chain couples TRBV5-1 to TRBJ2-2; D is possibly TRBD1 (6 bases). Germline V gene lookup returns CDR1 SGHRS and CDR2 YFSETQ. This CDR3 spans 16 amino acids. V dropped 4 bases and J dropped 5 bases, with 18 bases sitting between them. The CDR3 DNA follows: TGCGCCAGCAGCGGGGCCGGGACAATGGGGACCGGGGAGCTGTTTTTT. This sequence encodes CASSGAGTMGTGELFF.

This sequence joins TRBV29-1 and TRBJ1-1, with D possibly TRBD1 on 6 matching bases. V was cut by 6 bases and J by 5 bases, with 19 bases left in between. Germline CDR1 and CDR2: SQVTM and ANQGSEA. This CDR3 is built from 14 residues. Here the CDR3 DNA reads TGCAGCGTCCAGGCCTTAGAGGGGGGAACTGAAGCTTTCTTT. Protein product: CSVQALEGGTEAFF.

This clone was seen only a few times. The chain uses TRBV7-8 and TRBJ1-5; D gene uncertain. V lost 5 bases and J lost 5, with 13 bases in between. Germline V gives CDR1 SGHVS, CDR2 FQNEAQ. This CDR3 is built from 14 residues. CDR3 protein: CASSLISGDQPQHF. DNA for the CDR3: TGTGCCAGCAGCCTCATTAGCGGGGATCAGCCCCAGCATTTT.

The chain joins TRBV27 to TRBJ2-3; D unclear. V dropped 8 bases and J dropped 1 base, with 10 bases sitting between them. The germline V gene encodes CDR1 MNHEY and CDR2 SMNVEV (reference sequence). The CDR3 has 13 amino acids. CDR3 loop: CASSRRGTDTQYF. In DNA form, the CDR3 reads TGTGCCAGCTCTAGGAGAGGCACAGATACGCAGTATTTT.

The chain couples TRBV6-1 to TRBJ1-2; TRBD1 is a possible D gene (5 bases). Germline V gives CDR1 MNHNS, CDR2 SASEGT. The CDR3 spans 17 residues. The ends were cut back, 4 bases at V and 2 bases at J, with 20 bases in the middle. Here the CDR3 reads CASSGGRTGTGNYGYTF. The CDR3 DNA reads TGTGCCAGCAGTGGAGGACGAACCGGGACGGGGAACTATGGCTACACCTTC.

The CDR3 is CASSLRVTGTGELFF. The CDR3 DNA sequence: TGTGCCAGCAGCTTAAGAGTTACGGGCACCGGGGAGCTGTTTTTT. This chain joins TRBV7-2 and TRBJ2-2; no reliable D call. Germline CDR1 is SGHTA and CDR2 is FQGNSA. V dropped 2 bases and J dropped 4 bases, with 11 bases sitting between them. The CDR3 loop spans 15 amino acids.

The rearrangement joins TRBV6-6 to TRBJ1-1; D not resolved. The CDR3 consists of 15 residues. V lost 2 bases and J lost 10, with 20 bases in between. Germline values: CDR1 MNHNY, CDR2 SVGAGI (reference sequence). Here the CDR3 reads CASSYGFGVPERAFF. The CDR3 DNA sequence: TGTGCCAGCAGTTACGGGTTCGGCGTCCCGGAGAGAGCTTTCTTT.

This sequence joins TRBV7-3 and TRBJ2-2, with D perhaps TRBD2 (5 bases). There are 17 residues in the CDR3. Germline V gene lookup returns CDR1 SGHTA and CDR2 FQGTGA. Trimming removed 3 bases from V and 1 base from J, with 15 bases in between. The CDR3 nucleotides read TGTGCCAGCAGCTTCCCACGAGGGAGACGGAACACCGGGGAGCTGTTTTTT. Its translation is CASSFPRGRRNTGELFF.

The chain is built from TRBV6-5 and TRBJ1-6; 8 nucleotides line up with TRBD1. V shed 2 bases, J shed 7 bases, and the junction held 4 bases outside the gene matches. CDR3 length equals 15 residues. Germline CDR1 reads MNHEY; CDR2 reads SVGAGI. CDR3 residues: CASSYRQGANSPLHF. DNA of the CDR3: TGTGCCAGCAGTTACCGGCAGGGGGCGAATTCACCCCTCCACTTT.

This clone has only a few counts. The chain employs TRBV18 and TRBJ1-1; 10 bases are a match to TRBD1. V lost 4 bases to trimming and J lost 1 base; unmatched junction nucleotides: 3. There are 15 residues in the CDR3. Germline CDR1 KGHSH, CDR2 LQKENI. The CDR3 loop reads CASSHGDRGNTEAFF. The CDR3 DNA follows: TGTGCCAGCTCACATGGGGACAGGGGGAACACTGAAGCTTTCTTT.

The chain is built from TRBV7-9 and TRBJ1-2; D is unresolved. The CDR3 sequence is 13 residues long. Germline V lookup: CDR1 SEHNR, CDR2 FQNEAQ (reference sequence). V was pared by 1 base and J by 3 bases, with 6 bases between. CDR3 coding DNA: TGTGCCAGCAGCTTAGTAGGCTACTATGGCTACACCTTC. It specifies CASSLVGYYGYTF.

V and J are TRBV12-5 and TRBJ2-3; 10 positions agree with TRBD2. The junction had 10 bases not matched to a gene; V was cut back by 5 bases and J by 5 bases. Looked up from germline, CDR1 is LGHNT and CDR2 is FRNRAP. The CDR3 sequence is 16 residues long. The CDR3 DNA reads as TGTGCTAGTGGTGGACCAAGCGGGGGGGCCGTAGATACGCAGTATTTT. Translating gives CASGGPSGGAVDTQYF.

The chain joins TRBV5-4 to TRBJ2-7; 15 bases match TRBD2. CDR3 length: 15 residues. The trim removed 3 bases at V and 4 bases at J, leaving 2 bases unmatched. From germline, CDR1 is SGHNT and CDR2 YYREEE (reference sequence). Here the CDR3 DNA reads TGTGCCAGCAGCTCTGGGACTAGCGGGGGGTACGAGCAGTACTTC. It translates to CASSSGTSGGYEQYF.

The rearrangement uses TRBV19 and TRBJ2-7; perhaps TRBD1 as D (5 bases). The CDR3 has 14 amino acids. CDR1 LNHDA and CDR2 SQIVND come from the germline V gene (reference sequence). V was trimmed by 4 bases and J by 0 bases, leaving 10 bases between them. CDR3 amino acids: CASSTERGSYEQYF. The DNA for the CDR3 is TGTGCCAGTAGTACGGAAAGGGGCTCCTACGAGCAGTACTTC. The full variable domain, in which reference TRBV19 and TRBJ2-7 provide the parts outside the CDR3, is DGGITQSPKYLFRKEGQNVTLSCEQNLNHDAMYWYRQDPGQGLRLIYYSQIVNDFQKGDIAEGYSVSREKKESFPLTVTSAQKNPTAFYLCASSTERGSYEQYFGPGTRLTVT.

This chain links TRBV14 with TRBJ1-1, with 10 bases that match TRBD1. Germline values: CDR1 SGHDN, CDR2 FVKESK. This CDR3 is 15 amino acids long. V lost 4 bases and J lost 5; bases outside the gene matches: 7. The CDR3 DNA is TGTGCCAGCAGCCGCGGGGACAGGGGAGGAACTGAAGCTTTCTTT. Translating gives CASSRGDRGGTEAFF. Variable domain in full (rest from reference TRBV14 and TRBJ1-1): EAGVTQFPSHSVIEKGQTVTLRCDPISGHDNLYWYRRVMGKEIKFLLHFVKESKQDESGMPNNRFLAERTGGTYSTLKVQPAELEDSGVYFCASSRGDRGGTEAFFGQGTRLTVV.

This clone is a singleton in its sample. CDR3 coding DNA: TGCGCCAGCAGCCTTTCAGCTCAAGGGGACTCCTACGAGCAGTACTTC. Translated: CASSLSAQGDSYEQYF. J is TRBJ2-7 and V is TRBV4-1; a possible D gene is TRBD1 (5 bases). Trimming removed 4 bases from V and 0 bases from J, with 16 bases in between. The CDR3 is 16 amino acids. CDR1 MGHRA and CDR2 YSYEKL come from the germline V gene.

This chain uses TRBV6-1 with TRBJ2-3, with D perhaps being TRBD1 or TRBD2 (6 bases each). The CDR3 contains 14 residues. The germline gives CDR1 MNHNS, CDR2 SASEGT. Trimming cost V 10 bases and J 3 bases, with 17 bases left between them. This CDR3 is CATHDRGGTDTQYF. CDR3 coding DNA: TGTGCCACCCACGACCGAGGGGGGACAGATACGCAGTATTTT.

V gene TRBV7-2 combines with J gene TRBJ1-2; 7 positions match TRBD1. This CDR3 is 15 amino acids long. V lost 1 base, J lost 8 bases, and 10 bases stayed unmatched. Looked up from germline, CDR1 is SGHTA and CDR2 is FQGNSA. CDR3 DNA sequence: TGTGCCAGCAGCTTAGACTCACAGGGGTTGGGCGGCTACACCTTC. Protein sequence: CASSLDSQGLGGYTF. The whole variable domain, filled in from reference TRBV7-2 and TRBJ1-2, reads GAGVSQSPSNKVTEKGKDVELRCDPISGHTALYWYRQSLGQGLEFLIYFQGNSAPDKSGLPSDRFSAERTGGSVSTLTIQRTQQEDSAVYLCASSLDSQGLGGYTFGSGTRLTVV.

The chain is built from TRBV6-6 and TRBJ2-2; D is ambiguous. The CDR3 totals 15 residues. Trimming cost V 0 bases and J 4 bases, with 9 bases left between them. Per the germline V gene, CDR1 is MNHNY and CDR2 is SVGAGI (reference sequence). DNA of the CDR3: TGTGCCAGCAGTTACTCAGCAGGTCGCACCGGGGAGCTGTTTTTT. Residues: CASSYSAGRTGELFF.

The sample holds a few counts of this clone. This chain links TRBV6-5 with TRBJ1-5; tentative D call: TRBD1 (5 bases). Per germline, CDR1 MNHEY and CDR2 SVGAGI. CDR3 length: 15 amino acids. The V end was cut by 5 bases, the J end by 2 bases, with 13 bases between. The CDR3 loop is CASSQGPSRNQPQHF. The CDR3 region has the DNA TGTGCCAGCAGTCAGGGTCCCAGTCGCAATCAGCCCCAGCATTTT.

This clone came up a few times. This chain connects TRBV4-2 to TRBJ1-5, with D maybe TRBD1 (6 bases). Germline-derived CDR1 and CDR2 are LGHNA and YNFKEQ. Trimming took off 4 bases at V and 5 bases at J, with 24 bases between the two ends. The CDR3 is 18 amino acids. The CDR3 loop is CASSPTSPGQGKDQPQHF. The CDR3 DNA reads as TGTGCCAGCAGCCCGACCTCACCGGGACAAGGAAAGGATCAGCCCCAGCATTTT.